The 32 T cell receptor beta chains reported below all come from one sample, sequenced in a study of blood T cell repertoires in COVID-19. Sequencing was performed with immunoSEQ multiplex PCR; in TCRdb, only in-frame clones are kept and a portion is missing. Of 410,000 or so clones listed, about 91% were seen once; the top ten hold about 1.4%. Source material: peripheral blood. The receptor source for this set is a woman in her forties with COVID-19, enrolled during active disease.

The chain combines TRBV10-3 with TRBJ1-1, with 8 bases fitting TRBD1. V lost 6 bases, J lost 0 bases, and 9 bases stayed unmatched. Germline V gene lookup returns CDR1 ENHRY and CDR2 SYGVKD. CDR3 length: 16 residues. The CDR3 is CAIRPGTGLLNTEAFF. Here the CDR3 DNA reads TGTGCCATCAGGCCCGGGACAGGACTCCTGAACACTGAAGCTTTCTTT.

A note on this clone: Other DNA sequences in this specimen translate into the identical CDR3. This rearrangement joins TRBV18 to TRBJ1-5, with 7 bases that match TRBD1. The CDR3 runs 14 residues. Trimming at V came to 6 bases and at J to 2 bases, leaving 4 bases not matched to a gene. The germline CDR1 and CDR2 sequences are KGHSH and LQKENI. CDR3 DNA sequence: TGTGCCAGCTCGCCCGGACAGGGCAATCAGCCCCAGCATTTT. It translates to CASSPGQGNQPQHF. Full variable domain (missing parts from reference TRBV18 and TRBJ1-5): NAGVMQNPRHLVRRRGQEARLRCSPMKGHSHVYWYRQLPEEGLKFMVYLQKENIIDESGMPKERFSAEFPKEGPSILRIQQVVRGDSAAYFCASSPGQGNQPQHFGDGTRLSIL.

The count of this clone is one. The chain joins TRBV19 to TRBJ1-3; D possibly corresponds to TRBD1 (6 bases). V lost 7 bases to trimming and J lost 3 bases, with 19 bases between them. The CDR3 consists of 16 residues. CDR1 is LNHDA and CDR2 is SQIVND in the germline V gene (reference sequence). The DNA for the CDR3 is TGTGCCAGTACTATCCTTGGGGGCTTCAGTGGAAACACCATATATTTT. Encoded protein: CASTILGGFSGNTIYF.

This clone is a singleton in its sample. V is TRBV24-1 and J is TRBJ1-4; D perhaps matches TRBD1 (5 bases). The CDR3 is made up of 15 amino acids. V was trimmed by 4 bases and J by 6 bases, leaving 14 bases between them. CDR1 KGHDR and CDR2 SFDVKD come from the germline V gene. CDR3 sequence (DNA): TGTGCCACCAGTGAAAGGGGAGGGTTTGATGAAAAACTGTTTTTT. Protein sequence: CATSERGGFDEKLFF.

The rearrangement joins TRBV30 to TRBJ1-5, with TRBD1 as a possible D gene (6 bases). The length of the CDR3 is 14 residues. V was cut by 0 bases and J by 4 bases, with 10 bases left in between. Per the germline V gene, CDR1 is GTSNPN and CDR2 is SVGIG (reference sequence). CDR3 sequence reads: CAWSVGQGNQPQHF. CDR3 DNA sequence: TGTGCCTGGAGTGTGGGGCAGGGGAATCAGCCCCAGCATTTT.

This clone was seen more than once but under ten times. The gene calls are TRBV10-3 and TRBJ1-1, with a tentative D call TRBD1 (6 bases). Germline CDR1 and CDR2: ENHRY and SYGVKD. Trimming took 8 bases from V and 0 from J, leaving 34 bases between them. The CDR3 has 21 amino acids. The chain's CDR3 is CAIGVPEGGDGHGGVNTEAFF. The CDR3 DNA follows: TGTGCCATCGGCGTACCCGAGGGGGGGGATGGACATGGAGGGGTGAACACTGAAGCTTTCTTT.

The chain employs TRBV30 and TRBJ1-4; 7 positions match TRBD1. Germline V gene data show CDR1 as GTSNPN and CDR2 as SVGIG (reference sequence). The CDR3 runs 14 residues. The ends lost 4 bases at V and 8 bases at J; junction bases unmatched: 10. CDR3 DNA: TGTGCCTGGAAAGGGAATGACAGGGCGGAAAAACTGTTTTTT. Its translation: CAWKGNDRAEKLFF.

The chain combines TRBV7-2 with TRBJ2-7, with D possibly TRBD1 on 6 matching bases. Germline assignment: CDR1 SGHTA and CDR2 FQGNSA. The CDR3 is 11 amino acids. V lost 3 bases and J lost 9, with 9 bases in between. This CDR3 reads CASSFGRGQYF. The CDR3 nucleotides are TGTGCCAGCAGCTTTGGCAGGGGGCAGTACTTC.

This clone was picked up one time. V usage is TRBV5-1 and J usage is TRBJ1-1, with D perhaps matching TRBD1 (6 bases). Trimming shortened V by 4 bases and J by 1 base, and 11 bases separated the two germline ends. The CDR3 consists of 14 residues. Germline V CDR1 and CDR2: SGHRS, YFSETQ. The CDR3 region has the DNA TGCGCCAGCAGCAAGGACAGTCGGAACACTGAAGCTTTCTTT. Its translation: CASSKDSRNTEAFF.

The chain combines TRBV28 with TRBJ1-3, with D uncertain. The CDR3 spans 15 residues. Trimming took off 2 bases at V and 0 bases at J, with 8 bases between the two ends. Germline assignment: CDR1 MDHEN and CDR2 SYDVKM. CDR3 sequence: CASSLDSVSGNTIYF. In DNA form, the CDR3 reads TGTGCCAGCAGTTTAGACTCAGTCTCTGGAAACACCATATATTTT.

J is TRBJ1-1 and V is TRBV18, with 8 bases matching TRBD1. From germline, CDR1 is KGHSH and CDR2 LQKENI. V shed 7 bases and J 5 bases; nucleotides not matched to a gene: 9. The CDR3 runs to 14 residues. The CDR3 reads CASLQGAGRTEAFF. CDR3 sequence (DNA): TGTGCCAGCTTGCAGGGGGCAGGGCGGACTGAAGCTTTCTTT.

The CDR3 nucleotides are TGTGCCAGTAGTCCCTGGGACAGGGGTGGCAATCAGCCCCAGCATTTT. Translating gives CASSPWDRGGNQPQHF. The gene calls are TRBV19 and TRBJ1-5, with 10 bases matching TRBD1. V lost 5 bases to trimming and J lost 2 bases; unmatched junction nucleotides: 6. The CDR3 has 16 residues. Per germline, CDR1 LNHDA and CDR2 SQIVND (reference sequence).

This clone turned up a few times. The CDR3 DNA sequence: TGTGCCAGCAGTCCCGGACTCTCCAATGAGCAGTTCTTC. Its translation is CASSPGLSNEQFF. The chain joins TRBV6-5 to TRBJ2-1, with a tentative D call TRBD2 (5 bases). There are 13 residues in the CDR3. The germline CDR1 and CDR2 sequences are MNHEY and SVGAGI. V lost 5 bases and J lost 6, with 11 bases in between.

CDR3 sequence reads: CASSSSWSSEQYF. The DNA for the CDR3 is TGTGCCAGCAGTTCCTCATGGAGTAGCGAGCAGTACTTC. The chain has TRBV27 and TRBJ2-7; no reliable D call. The CDR3 sequence is 13 residues long. Germline CDR1 and CDR2: MNHEY and SMNVEV (reference sequence). V lost 4 bases and J lost 6, with 13 bases in between.

This clone was observed a single time. This chain connects TRBV5-1 to TRBJ2-3; 9 bases are a match to TRBD1. The J segment lost 1 base and the V segment lost 2 bases, leaving 2 bases of the junction unmatched. CDR1 is SGHRS, CDR2 YFSETQ, per germline. This CDR3 has 15 residues. CDR3 DNA sequence: TGCGCCAGCAGCTTTCGGACAGGGGGCACAGATACGCAGTATTTT. Its translation is CASSFRTGGTDTQYF.

The chain employs TRBV28 and TRBJ2-3, with 8 bases that match TRBD1. This CDR3 is built from 18 residues. Germline trimming cut 2 bases from V and 0 bases from J; bases unmatched to any gene: 10. Germline CDR1 and CDR2: MDHEN and SYDVKM. The CDR3 DNA is TGTGCCAGCAGTTTACCTATGGACAGGGCCCAGAGCACAGATACGCAGTATTTT. Protein product: CASSLPMDRAQSTDTQYF.

This chain connects TRBV3-1 (or the pseudogene TRBV3-2) to TRBJ2-7; 10 bases agree with TRBD1. The V and J ends lost 3 bases and 3 bases, in that order; junction bases with no gene match: 8. Germline V CDR1 and CDR2: LGHDT, YNNKEL (reference sequence). CDR3 length: 16 residues. The CDR3 loop reads CASSQPYDRGLYEQYF. The CDR3 bases are TGTGCCAGCAGCCAGCCCTACGACAGGGGGCTCTACGAGCAGTACTTC.

To note about this clone: One junction end disagrees with the germline gene, perhaps due to a read error. The chain is built from TRBV6-5 and TRBJ1-2; the match to TRBD1 covers 7 bases. CDR1 and CDR2 from the germline V gene are MNHEY and SVGAGI. The CDR3 is 14 residues long. DNA of the CDR3: TGTGTCAGCAGGACAGGACTTACTAACTATGGCTACACCTTC. Protein product: CVSRTGLTNYGYTF.

This CDR3 reads CASSQETGGDRETQYF. CDR3 coding DNA: TGTGCCAGCAGCCAAGAGACCGGGGGGGACAGAGAGACCCAGTACTTC. The gene calls are TRBV4-2 and TRBJ2-5, with a tentative D call TRBD2 (8 bases). CDR1 LGHNA and CDR2 YNFKEQ come from the germline V gene. V dropped 0 bases and J dropped 4 bases, with 15 bases sitting between them. The CDR3 consists of 16 residues.

J is TRBJ1-1 and V is TRBV5-4, with TRBD1 matching 7 bases. CDR1 and CDR2 (germline): SGHNT, YYREEE (reference sequence). V lost 2 bases, J lost 1 base, and 2 bases stayed unmatched. The CDR3 runs 14 residues. The CDR3: CASSFDRANTEAFF. The CDR3 nucleotides are TGTGCCAGCAGCTTTGACAGGGCGAACACTGAAGCTTTCTTT. The complete variable domain, with remaining parts taken from reference TRBV5-4 and TRBJ1-1, reads ETGVTQSPTHLIKTRGQQVTLRCSSQSGHNTVSWYQQALGQGPQFIFQYYREEENGRGNFPPRFSGLQFPNYSSELNVNALELDDSALYLCASSFDRANTEAFFGQGTRLTVV.

This sequence joins TRBV4-3 and TRBJ1-2; 8 positions match TRBD1. Germline V CDR1 and CDR2: LGHNA, YSLEER. V shed 0 bases, J shed 4 bases, and the junction held 7 bases outside the gene matches. CDR3 size: 16 residues. The CDR3 protein is CASSQEPARGPYGYTF. CDR3 sequence (DNA): TGCGCCAGCAGCCAAGAACCCGCCAGGGGGCCCTATGGCTACACCTTC.

V gene TRBV28 combines with J gene TRBJ2-3; maybe TRBD1 (6 bases). Trimming pared 1 base from V and 6 bases from J, leaving 11 bases between. This CDR3 comprises 14 residues. The germline V gene has CDR1 MDHEN and CDR2 SYDVKM. The CDR3 bases are TGTGCCAGCAGTTTATACAGGGATGGGGATACGCAGTATTTT. Protein product: CASSLYRDGDTQYF.

The sample holds a few counts of this clone. The chain couples TRBV14 to TRBJ2-2; 13 bases match TRBD2. Germline values: CDR1 SGHDN, CDR2 FVKESK. CDR3 size: 17 residues. V gave up 6 bases and J gave up 7 bases; unmatched junction bases: 11. The DNA of the CDR3 is TGTGCCAGCAGGCGAGGCGGGACTAGCGGGACGGTCGGGGAGCTGTTTTTT. The encoded protein is CASRRGGTSGTVGELFF. The complete variable domain, with remaining parts taken from reference TRBV14 and TRBJ2-2, reads EAGVTQFPSHSVIEKGQTVTLRCDPISGHDNLYWYRRVMGKEIKFLLHFVKESKQDESGMPNNRFLAERTGGTYSTLKVQPAELEDSGVYFCASRRGGTSGTVGELFFGEGSRLTVL.

This clone has just a few counts. V is TRBV3-1 (or the pseudogene TRBV3-2) and J is TRBJ2-7, with TRBD1 identical over 9 bases. The CDR3 contains 15 residues. The germline V gene encodes CDR1 LGHDT and CDR2 YNNKEL (reference sequence). V lost 2 bases and J lost 6; bases outside the gene matches: 8. The CDR3 nucleotides read TGTGCCAGCAGCCAACCGGGACAGGGAACGTCCGAGCAGTACTTC. Translation gives CASSQPGQGTSEQYF.

The chain carries TRBV19 and TRBJ1-2, with 7 bases that match TRBD1. The CDR3 extends over 16 amino acids. V was clipped by 0 bases and J by 4 bases; unmatched bases: 8. Germline lookup yields CDR1 LNHDA and CDR2 SQIVND (reference sequence). Here the CDR3 DNA reads TGTGCCAGTAGTATAGATCTATTGGGACAGTTCTATGGCTACACCTTC. Its protein product is CASSIDLLGQFYGYTF.

CDR3 bases: TGTGCCAGCAGGAAGGGAGATAACACCGGGGAGCTGTTTTTT. Translated, it gives CASRKGDNTGELFF. J is TRBJ2-2 and V is TRBV28; perhaps TRBD2 as D (5 bases). V lost 6 bases, J lost 2 bases, and 10 bases lay in between. Germline CDR1 is MDHEN and CDR2 is SYDVKM. The CDR3 extends over 14 amino acids.

The rearrangement links TRBV28 to TRBJ1-1; the D is unclear. The V gene's germline CDR1 is MDHEN and CDR2 SYDVKM. Deletions cut 2 bases from V and 3 bases from J, with 4 bases between. The CDR3 runs to 12 residues. The CDR3 coding sequence is TGTGCCAGCAGTTTACTCGACACTGAAGCTTTCTTT. Its translation is CASSLLDTEAFF.

CDR3 DNA sequence: TGTGCCAGCAGCCCCCGGGTCGATAGCTCCTACAATGAGCAGTTCTTC. Its translation is CASSPRVDSSYNEQFF. The rearrangement joins TRBV11-2 to TRBJ2-1; D is undetermined. Per the germline V gene, CDR1 is SGHAT and CDR2 is FQNNGV. The CDR3 is 16 residues long. The V and J ends lost 5 bases and 0 bases respectively, with 14 bases between them.

The chain has TRBV27 and TRBJ2-1; 9 bases are shared with TRBD1. There are 15 residues in the CDR3. V shed 7 bases and J 4 bases; nucleotides not matched to a gene: 8. CDR1 is MNHEY, CDR2 SMNVEV, per germline (reference sequence). The CDR3 sequence is CASKPTGGPYNEQFF. CDR3 DNA: TGTGCCAGCAAACCAACAGGGGGCCCTTACAATGAGCAGTTCTTC.

Of note for this clone: This sample also contains other DNA sequences that code for the same CDR3. The V call is TRBV9, the J call TRBJ2-5, with 9 bases lining up with TRBD1. The CDR3 sequence is 14 residues long. Unmatched junction bases numbered 5, after V lost 3 bases and J lost 5 bases. Germline loops: CDR1 SGDLS, CDR2 YYNGEE. Here the CDR3 reads CASSARTGGETQYF. DNA for the CDR3: TGTGCCAGCAGCGCACGAACAGGGGGCGAGACCCAGTACTTC.

This clone was detected once. CDR3 nucleotides: TGTGCCAGCAGCTTAAGGAGCGCAAGCTCCTACAATGAGCAGTTCTTC. Its translation: CASSLRSASSYNEQFF. This chain uses TRBV7-9 with TRBJ2-1; no clear D. The CDR3 runs 16 residues. In germline, CDR1 is SEHNR, CDR2 FQNEAQ (reference sequence). The V gene lost 2 bases and the J gene lost 0 bases, with 11 bases spanning the gap.

The J gene is TRBJ1-5, the V gene TRBV18; no firm D call. CDR1 and CDR2 (germline): KGHSH, LQKENI. V was shortened by 4 bases and J by 5 bases, with 12 bases between the two germline ends. The CDR3 has 14 residues. CDR3 DNA sequence: TGTGCCAGCTCACGAGGGTCGGGATATCAGCCCCAGCATTTT. Translation gives CASSRGSGYQPQHF.